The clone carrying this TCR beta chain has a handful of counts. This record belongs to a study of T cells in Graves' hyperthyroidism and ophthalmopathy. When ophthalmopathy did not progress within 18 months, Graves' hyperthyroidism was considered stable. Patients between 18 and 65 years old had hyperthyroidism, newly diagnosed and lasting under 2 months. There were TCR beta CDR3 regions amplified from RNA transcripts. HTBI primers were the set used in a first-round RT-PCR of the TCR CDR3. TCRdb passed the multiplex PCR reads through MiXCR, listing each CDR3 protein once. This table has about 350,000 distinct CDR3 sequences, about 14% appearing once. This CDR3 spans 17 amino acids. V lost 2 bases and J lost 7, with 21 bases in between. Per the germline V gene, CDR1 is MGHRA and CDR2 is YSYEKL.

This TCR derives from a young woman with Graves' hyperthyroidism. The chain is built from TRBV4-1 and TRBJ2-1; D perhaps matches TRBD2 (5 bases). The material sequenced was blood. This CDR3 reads CASSQLDLLVVRNEQFF. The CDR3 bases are TGCGCCAGCAGCCAATTAGACTTACTAGTAGTTAGGAATGAGCAGTTCTTC.